The 30 T cell receptor beta chains given below trace back to one sample, sequenced in a study of blood T cell repertoires in COVID-19. Method: immunoSEQ multiplex PCR; TCRdb's copy keeps in-frame clones and lacks some. Among roughly 140,000 clones, about four fifths were seen once, and the ten largest hold less than 2.5%. What was sequenced was peripheral blood. The origin of the receptors is a man between 65 and 79 years old with acute or convalescent COVID-19.

The chain combines TRBV5-6 with TRBJ2-5, with 8 bases matching TRBD2. The V segment lost 4 bases and the J segment 5 bases; nucleotides outside the gene matches: 10. The CDR3 spans 15 residues. Germline V gives CDR1 SGHDT, CDR2 YYEEEE. This CDR3 is CASSPGGGLGETQYF. CDR3 coding DNA: TGTGCCAGCAGCCCCGGGGGGGGGCTAGGGGAGACCCAGTACTTC.

The rearrangement joins TRBV11-3 to TRBJ2-1; maybe TRBD1 (6 bases). The CDR3 is 13 amino acids. Germline V lookup: CDR1 SGHNT, CDR2 YENEEA. V lost 1 base and J 6 bases, leaving 7 bases between the germline ends. The CDR3: CASSLGGPNEQFF. CDR3 coding DNA: TGTGCCAGCAGCTTAGGGGGGCCCAATGAGCAGTTCTTC.

The gene calls are TRBV7-8 and TRBJ1-2; 9 bases fit TRBD1. The CDR3 length is 18 residues. The V gene's germline CDR1 is SGHVS and CDR2 FQNEAQ. After removal of 4 bases from V and 7 bases from J, the junction contained 19 bases not matched to a gene. The DNA of the CDR3 is TGTGCCAGCAGCTCGTCAGGGACAGGGTACGTTGGAATCGGTGGCTACACCTTC. Translation gives CASSSSGTGYVGIGGYTF.

This clone was seen just once. V usage is TRBV9 and J usage is TRBJ2-3, with TRBD2 matching over 10 bases. J gave up 5 bases and V 4 bases, and 7 bases lay outside the gene matches. Germline values: CDR1 SGDLS, CDR2 YYNGEE. The length of the CDR3 is 15 residues. This chain's CDR3 is CASSIRAGGRDTQYF. In DNA, the CDR3 is TGTGCCAGCAGCATTAGAGCGGGGGGGCGAGATACGCAGTATTTT.

The chain joins TRBV6-5 to TRBJ1-4; 7 nucleotides line up with TRBD1. CDR1 is MNHEY and CDR2 is SVGAGI in the germline V gene. Losses at the gene ends were 2 bases for V and 6 bases for J; bases not matched to a gene: 9. This CDR3 region has 16 residues. The CDR3 DNA sequence: TGTGCCAGCAGTTACGGAGGGGGCAGGGGCGATGAAAAACTGTTTTTT. Translated: CASSYGGGRGDEKLFF.

V is TRBV9 and J is TRBJ2-2, with 9 nucleotides matching TRBD2. Per the germline V gene, CDR1 is SGDLS and CDR2 is YYNGEE. The CDR3 loop spans 17 amino acids. The V and J ends lost 6 bases and 4 bases, in that order; junction bases with no gene match: 13. CDR3: CASTQKGLAGITGELFF. CDR3 nucleotide sequence: TGTGCCAGCACCCAGAAGGGGCTAGCGGGGATCACCGGGGAGCTGTTTTTT.

The genes are TRBV4-2 and TRBJ1-6; no clear D gene. Trimming shortened V by 2 bases and J by 4 bases, and 21 bases separated the two germline ends. Germline CDR1 is LGHNA and CDR2 is YNFKEQ. This CDR3 has 19 amino acids. As DNA, the CDR3 is TGTGCCAGCAGCCAACGTGGAAGCCTAATAGCGGGTTATAATTCACCCCTCCACTTT. Its protein is CASSQRGSLIAGYNSPLHF.

The chain joins TRBV6-1 to TRBJ1-4, with 8 nucleotides matching TRBD1. J was trimmed by 6 bases and V by 3 bases; bases with no gene match: 12. This CDR3 is built from 17 residues. Germline assignment: CDR1 MNHNS and CDR2 SASEGT. The CDR3 loop is CASSDQIRQGSDEKLFF. The CDR3, as DNA: TGTGCCAGCAGTGACCAGATTAGACAGGGGTCGGATGAAAAACTGTTTTTT.

In this sample, this clone turned up a few times. V is TRBV28 and J is TRBJ1-2; tentatively, D is TRBD1 (6 bases). The CDR3 length is 14 residues. Germline V lookup: CDR1 MDHEN, CDR2 SYDVKM. V was clipped by 7 bases and J by 8 bases, with 20 bases between them. This chain's CDR3 is CASTVGPGVRGYTF. The CDR3 bases are TGTGCCAGCACTGTGGGTCCAGGGGTACGCGGCTACACCTTC.

This chain connects TRBV11-2 to TRBJ1-3, with TRBD1 matching over 7 bases. The CDR3 length is 15 residues. Trimming at V came to 5 bases and at J to 4 bases, leaving 8 bases not matched to a gene. Germline CDR1 reads SGHAT; CDR2 reads FQNNGV. The CDR3 reads CASSTRTGGGNTIYF. Written as DNA, the CDR3 is TGTGCCAGCAGCACCAGGACAGGCGGCGGAAACACCATATATTTT.

In this sample, this clone turned up a few times. The V call is TRBV2, the J call TRBJ2-5; perhaps TRBD2 as D (7 bases). Germline CDR1 SNHLY, CDR2 FYNNEI. V was cut by 6 bases and J by 2 bases, with 13 bases left in between. The CDR3 consists of 14 residues. The CDR3, as DNA: TGTGCCAGCAGACTGAGGGGGGGACAAGAGACCCAGTACTTC. It yields the protein CASRLRGGQETQYF.

V and J are TRBV9 and TRBJ2-3, with a weak D call TRBD1 (6 bases). The V end was cut by 0 bases, the J end by 0 bases, with 14 bases between. CDR3 size: 17 residues. CDR1 and CDR2 from the germline V gene are SGDLS and YYNGEE. The CDR3: CASSVGATGLSTDTQYF. The CDR3 DNA is TGTGCCAGCAGCGTAGGAGCCACAGGGTTGAGCACAGATACGCAGTATTTT.

CDR3 in amino acids: CASSGTGLTLQNEQFF. The CDR3, as DNA: TGTGCCAGCAGTGGGACAGGGCTAACCCTACAAAATGAGCAGTTCTTC. The rearrangement joins TRBV2 to TRBJ2-1; 8 positions match TRBD1. The CDR3 covers 16 residues. V lost 4 bases and J lost 7; bases outside the gene matches: 12. CDR1 and CDR2 (germline): SNHLY, FYNNEI.

The J gene is TRBJ2-3, the V gene TRBV15, with TRBD2 matching over 9 bases. This CDR3 contains 15 residues. Per the germline V gene, CDR1 is LNHNV and CDR2 is YYDKDF (reference sequence). After removal of 5 bases from V and 2 bases from J, the junction contained 5 bases not matched to a gene. CDR3 nucleotide sequence: TGTGCCACCAGCTCCCGGACTAGCGCCACAGATACGCAGTATTTT. This translates into CATSSRTSATDTQYF.

The count of this clone is one. The chain has TRBV28 and TRBJ1-1; 8 nucleotides line up with TRBD1. This CDR3 region has 15 residues. Unmatched junction bases numbered 14, after V lost 6 bases and J lost 8 bases. In germline, CDR1 is MDHEN, CDR2 SYDVKM. CDR3 loop: CASRLFRDRIPEAFF. The CDR3 coding sequence is TGTGCCAGCAGGCTATTCCGGGACAGGATCCCCGAAGCTTTCTTT.

The rearrangement links TRBV6-5 to TRBJ2-4; 10 bases match TRBD1. The ends lost 6 bases at V and 4 bases at J; junction bases unmatched: 6. CDR1 MNHEY and CDR2 SVGAGI come from the germline V gene. This CDR3 has 15 amino acids. The CDR3 loop reads CASRDRTGGKNIQYF. The DNA of the CDR3 is TGTGCCAGCAGGGACAGGACAGGGGGAAAAAACATTCAGTACTTC.

The V and J genes are TRBV19 and TRBJ1-1; maybe TRBD1 (5 bases). Trimming took 5 bases from V and 3 from J, leaving 28 bases between them. Germline CDR1 reads LNHDA; CDR2 reads SQIVND (reference sequence). CDR3 length: 19 amino acids. This CDR3 reads CASSLLLAQGHRGYTEAFF. The CDR3 DNA is TGTGCCAGTAGTCTACTCCTAGCGCAGGGTCATCGGGGGTACACTGAAGCTTTCTTT. The full variable domain, its missing parts supplied by reference TRBV19 and TRBJ1-1, is DGGITQSPKYLFRKEGQNVTLSCEQNLNHDAMYWYRQDPGQGLRLIYYSQIVNDFQKGDIAEGYSVSREKKESFPLTVTSAQKNPTAFYLCASSLLLAQGHRGYTEAFFGQGTRLTVV.

The CDR3 loop reads CASSTGTSFDEQFF. Here the CDR3 DNA reads TGCGCCAGCAGCACCGGGACTAGTTTCGATGAGCAGTTCTTC. J is TRBJ2-1 and V is TRBV5-1, with TRBD2 matching 8 bases. This CDR3 spans 14 amino acids. Trimming at V came to 4 bases and at J to 8 bases, leaving 8 bases not matched to a gene. CDR1 is SGHRS and CDR2 is YFSETQ in the germline V gene.

V gene TRBV4-1 combines with J gene TRBJ1-2; D possibly corresponds to TRBD1 (5 bases). The CDR3 has 13 residues. V lost 0 bases and J lost 6, with 8 bases in between. Germline CDR1 MGHRA, CDR2 YSYEKL. Here the CDR3 DNA reads TGCGCCAGCAGCCAAGATCTCAGGGATGGCTACACCTTC. This translates into CASSQDLRDGYTF.

The chain recombines TRBV6-6 with TRBJ1-2, with 8 nucleotides matching TRBD1. Germline CDR1 and CDR2: MNHNY and SVGAGI (reference sequence). Germline trimming cut 4 bases from V and 3 bases from J; bases unmatched to any gene: 4. This CDR3 region has 14 residues. The DNA of the CDR3 is TGTGCCAGCAGTTCCCCGGACAGGGACTATGGCTACACCTTC. It encodes CASSSPDRDYGYTF.

The chain employs TRBV6-1 and TRBJ2-2; D is ambiguous. V lost 5 bases to trimming and J lost 5 bases, with 15 bases between them. The CDR3 is 15 amino acids. CDR1 and CDR2 (germline): MNHNS, SASEGT. CDR3 in amino acids: CASSTTFAATGELFF. CDR3 coding DNA: TGTGCCAGCAGTACCACATTCGCCGCAACCGGGGAGCTGTTTTTT.

This clone was picked up one time. The chain joins TRBV20-1 to TRBJ2-5; D perhaps matches TRBD2 (6 bases). The ends were cut back, 3 bases at V and 2 bases at J, with 13 bases in the middle. The length of the CDR3 is 14 residues. CDR1 is DFQATT and CDR2 is SNEGSKA in the germline V gene (reference sequence). The CDR3 coding sequence is TGCAGTGCTAGTAAGGCTAGCGTACAAGAGACCCAGTACTTC. Its translation is CSASKASVQETQYF.

This clone was recorded only once. V is TRBV2 and J is TRBJ2-1, with a possible D match to TRBD2 (5 bases). V shed 11 bases and J shed 2 bases, with 22 bases lying between them. The CDR3 is 16 amino acids. Germline values: CDR1 SNHLY, CDR2 FYNNEI. CDR3 nucleotides: TGTGCCGGCGCGATTGGCGGGCTGGGCCCCTACAATGAGCAGTTCTTC. Protein: CAGAIGGLGPYNEQFF.

The gene calls are TRBV28 and TRBJ1-4; a weak D match, TRBD1 (6 bases). Germline V CDR1 and CDR2: MDHEN, SYDVKM. Trimming stripped 6 bases from V and 3 bases from J, with 14 bases between. This CDR3 contains 15 residues. In DNA form, the CDR3 reads TGTGCCAGCAGGCCGGCGACAGGTTCTAATGAAAAACTGTTTTTT. Amino acid sequence: CASRPATGSNEKLFF. Combining the CDR3 with reference TRBV28 and TRBJ1-4 gives the whole variable domain DVKVTQSSRYLVKRTGEKVFLECVQDMDHENMFWYRQDPGLGLRLIYFSYDVKMKEKGDIPEGYSVSREKKERFSLILESASTNQTSMYLCASRPATGSNEKLFFGSGTQLSVL.

The CDR3 here is CASSTGLAGAETQYF. CDR3 in DNA: TGTGCCAGCAGCACGGGACTAGCGGGAGCGGAGACCCAGTACTTC. The V call is TRBV28, the J call TRBJ2-5; TRBD2 agrees at 14 bases. Germline assignment: CDR1 MDHEN and CDR2 SYDVKM. Trimming at V came to 6 bases and at J to 5 bases, leaving 5 bases not matched to a gene. The CDR3 length is 15 residues.

The J gene is TRBJ2-2, the V gene TRBV10-2; D is undetermined. The CDR3 loop spans 13 amino acids. The germline CDR1 and CDR2 sequences are WSHSY and SAAADI. The V and J ends lost 5 bases and 1 base respectively, with 5 bases between them. Here the CDR3 reads CASSLGNTGELFF. CDR3 in DNA: TGCGCCAGCAGTCTAGGGAACACCGGGGAGCTGTTTTTT.

This chain connects TRBV7-2 to TRBJ2-3; D unclear. The V gene's germline CDR1 is SGHTA and CDR2 FQGNSA. V lost 5 bases and J lost 4, with 13 bases in between. The CDR3 runs to 14 residues. The CDR3 DNA is TGTGCCAGCAGCCCCTTTGGGCAGGCAGATACGCAGTATTTT. Translated, it gives CASSPFGQADTQYF.

The chain uses TRBV7-2 and TRBJ2-7; 11 bases match TRBD2. V shed 5 bases and J 7 bases; nucleotides not matched to a gene: 10. Germline CDR1 is SGHTA and CDR2 is FQGNSA. The CDR3 runs to 15 residues. The CDR3 spells CASSQRLAGGKEQYF. For the CDR3, the DNA is TGTGCCAGCAGCCAACGGCTAGCGGGGGGAAAAGAGCAGTACTTC.

The rearrangement joins TRBV2 to TRBJ2-1, with D possibly TRBD1 on 6 matching bases. The CDR3 extends over 14 amino acids. V was shortened by 2 bases and J by 10 bases, with 15 bases between the two germline ends. Germline V gene data show CDR1 as SNHLY and CDR2 as FYNNEI. CDR3: CASSEWGQGDEQFF. The DNA for the CDR3 is TGTGCCAGCAGTGAATGGGGGCAGGGCGACGAGCAGTTCTTC.

The chain is built from TRBV3-1 (or the pseudogene TRBV3-2) and TRBJ2-2; 8 nucleotides match TRBD1. The CDR3 is 15 amino acids. Germline-derived CDR1 and CDR2 are LGHDT and YNNKEL (reference sequence). Trimming cost V 4 bases and J 1 base; bases outside gene matches: 2. The CDR3 DNA reads as TGTGCCAGCAGCCCGGACAGGGTGAACACCGGGGAGCTGTTTTTT. Translating it yields CASSPDRVNTGELFF.